This T cell receptor beta chain was sequenced for a study of vaccination and CD4 T cells after COVID-19 (dated by TCRdb to the early 2020s). The study in broad terms: SARS-CoV-2 positivity had been established in the convalescent patients by nasal swab PCR, and mild disease was recorded in about 9 of these patients and severe disease in one. Participants got two doses of the Pfizer-BioNTech BNT162b2 vaccine (n=8) or two doses of the Moderna mRNA-1273 vaccine (n=2). Post-vaccine blood samples were obtained a median of about 72 days after the second vaccine dose, with a range of about 12 to 241 days. As controls, cultures received a CEFX viral epitope pool (the positive control), an HIV-1 Nef peptide pool (the negative control), or no peptide at all. The convalescent cohort comprised six males and four females, including two Hispanic individuals, seven Caucasians, two Asians and one multiracial person. Culture stimuli were overlapping spike peptide pools from SARS-CoV-2 and from the common cold coronaviruses HCoV-NL63, HCoV-OC43 and HCoV-229E. Post-COVID blood samples were collected from convalescent patients a median of around 100 days after diagnosis, with a range of about 30 to 170 days. In approximately eleven COVID-19 convalescent patients and a few infection-naive healthy vaccine recipients, the spike-specific CD4+ TCR repertoire before mRNA vaccination was compared with the repertoire after mRNA vaccination.

For this clonotype: The specificity of this receptor is unknown. No quality values exist for individual bases; no much larger clone is one base distant.

Library preparation employed PCR. At the Johns Hopkins FTIC core, DNA from the cultured CD4+ T cells underwent TCR sequencing with the Oncomine TCR Beta short-read assay. Genomic DNA was extracted from the cultured CD4+ T cells with the QIAamp micro DNA kit. The Oncomine TCR Beta libraries from cultured CD4+ T cells were pooled using unique dual indexes and then sequenced on an Illumina iSeq 100. Turning to the authors' computational methods: Non-productive sequences were removed, and CDR3s not starting with C, not ending with F or W, or shorter than 7 amino acids were discarded. The MANAFEST web application identified antigen-specific clonotypes by comparing peptide-stimulated wells against reference wells and other culture wells. To be called positive, a clone needed an FDR below 0.05, an odds ratio above 5, and a productive frequency above 0.1% in at least two of three replicate wells. A clonotype was classed as cross-reactive if the clonotype showed significant expansion both in SARS-CoV-2 spike wells and in at least one common cold coronavirus spike condition. Using R version 3.6.1, CDR3 homology was evaluated through Levenshtein distances (stringdist) along with unrooted phylogenetic trees (ape). TCRdb handled the public reads itself, with Q25 trimming in fastp and clone calling in MiXCR, and kept productive beta chains. One record per CDR3 amino acid sequence lists the most common genes and DNA. TCRdb, not the original authors, processed these V and J calls. This sample holds about 14,000 distinct CDR3 sequences; about 60% were observed only once. Of the sample, 6.5% to 9% is held by the ten largest clones.

In light of the paper, this sample's treatment or condition label describes: approximately nine-day PBMC culture with coronavirus spike peptide pools or control peptides (ViraFEST assay). To expand antigen-specific T cells with peptide pools and then pick out the expanded clonotypes through TCR sequencing, the study relied on the ViraFEST assay. Positive SARS-CoV-2 PCR tests in the convalescent patients dated from March to December 2020, before Alpha, Beta and Delta variants emerged in the United States. PBMCs were cultured at roughly 1.8 million per well in IMDM supplemented with 5% human AB serum and about 10 IU/ml IL-2, with approximately 9.5 ug/ml peptide pools added. On days 3 and 7, half of the culture medium was replaced with fresh IL-2-containing medium. After about 11 days of culture, CD4+ T cells were isolated by negative selection using the EasySep CD4+ T cell isolation kit. PBMCs were separated from whole blood using Ficoll-Paque Plus gradient centrifugation and then either used fresh or cryopreserved at -140C. Triplicate wells were generally used for each culture condition.

The full study reports these points: Although the median number of SARS-CoV-2-reactive clonotypes went up from fewer than 25 after infection to 30 to 45 after vaccination, the increase was not significant. Of the vaccine-specific clones found in convalescent patients, nearly all (304 of 307) were mono-reactive for SARS-CoV-2 spike instead of being cross-reactive with common cold coronaviruses. Among convalescent patients, a median roughly 90% of the SARS-CoV-2-reactive clones seen after vaccination appeared only after vaccination, which suggests priming specific to the vaccine. The study included relatively few convalescent patients and did not analyze early timepoints after natural infection.

The CDR3 numbers 12 residues from cysteine through phenylalanine. Only CDR3 DNA remains: 36 bases, in frame from the first base. The junction carries 11 bases between V and J, which are trimmed by 4 bases and 8 bases respectively. Via the germline V gene, CDR1 is MDHEN and CDR2 SYDVKM. This clonotype was obtained from a human donor who had recovered from COVID-19. The V gene is TRBV28 and the J gene is TRBJ1-2, with no reliable assignment of the D segment. The source material was CD4+ T cells from blood, cultured in vitro. The CDR3 reads as follows: CASSWATHGYTF. The sequenced DNA: TGTGCCAGCAGTTGGGCCACACACGGCTACACCTTC.